The entry below describes one T cell receptor (beta chain). Its antigen is currently unknown. This sample is drawn from a study of shared clonotypes between healthy human individuals. Whole-study context: Each donor's CD8 memory used one plate, CD8 naive two, each CD4 subset three. Study-wide findings and caveats: With a few donors compared, approximately 5.5% of naive CD4 clonotypes were shared. An expected dependence of interdonor clonotype sharing on sequencing depth was noted.

CDR3 size: 18 residues. Germline V gene data show CDR1 as SGDLS and CDR2 as YYNGEE. V shed 4 bases, J shed 5 bases, and the junction held 9 bases outside the gene matches. Genomic DNA of every subset was divided equally among multiple immunoSEQ plates. The table came from immunoSEQ multiplex PCR; TCRdb's copy has only in-frame clones and leaves some out. The table has 2 million to 2.5 million clones, roughly 92% seen once. The chain carries TRBV9 and TRBJ2-2; 15 positions match TRBD2. Sequencing input: naive CD4+ T cells from PBMCs. Subset meaning: CD45RA+ positively selected. This sequence was found in a man in his late teens or twenties in good health. Some clones in this sample may be carry-over from other donors' samples. CDR3 DNA: TGTGCCAGCAGCCCCTGGACTAGCGGGAGGGCCTGGACCGGGGAGCTGTTTTTT. Translation gives CASSPWTSGRAWTGELFF.